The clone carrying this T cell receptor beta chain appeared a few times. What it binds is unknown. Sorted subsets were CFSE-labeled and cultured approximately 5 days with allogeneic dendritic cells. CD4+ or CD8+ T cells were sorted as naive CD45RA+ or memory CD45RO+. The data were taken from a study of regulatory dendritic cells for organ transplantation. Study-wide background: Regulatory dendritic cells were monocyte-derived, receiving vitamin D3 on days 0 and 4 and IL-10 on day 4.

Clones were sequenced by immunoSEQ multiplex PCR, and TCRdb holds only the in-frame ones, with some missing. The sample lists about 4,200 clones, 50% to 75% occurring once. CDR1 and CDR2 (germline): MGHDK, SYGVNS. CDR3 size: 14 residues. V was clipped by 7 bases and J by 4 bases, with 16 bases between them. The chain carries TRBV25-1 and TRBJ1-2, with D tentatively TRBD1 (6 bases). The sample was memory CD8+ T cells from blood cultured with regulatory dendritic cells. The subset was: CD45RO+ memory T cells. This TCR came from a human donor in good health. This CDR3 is CASKDNRVSYGYTF. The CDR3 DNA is TGTGCCAGCAAAGATAACAGGGTGAGCTATGGCTACACCTTC.